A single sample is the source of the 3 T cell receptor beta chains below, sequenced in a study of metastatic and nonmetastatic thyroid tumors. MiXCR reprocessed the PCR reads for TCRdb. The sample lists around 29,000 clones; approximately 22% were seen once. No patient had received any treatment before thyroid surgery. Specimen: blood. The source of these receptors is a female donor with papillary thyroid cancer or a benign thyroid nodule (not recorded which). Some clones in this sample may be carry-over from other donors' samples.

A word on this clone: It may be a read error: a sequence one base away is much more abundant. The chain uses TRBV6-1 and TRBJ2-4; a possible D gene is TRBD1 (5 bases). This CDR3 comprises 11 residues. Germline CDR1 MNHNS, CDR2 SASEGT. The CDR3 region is CAGRRDSLTYF. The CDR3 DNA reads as TGTGCCGGCAGGCGCGACAGTTTGACGTACTTC.

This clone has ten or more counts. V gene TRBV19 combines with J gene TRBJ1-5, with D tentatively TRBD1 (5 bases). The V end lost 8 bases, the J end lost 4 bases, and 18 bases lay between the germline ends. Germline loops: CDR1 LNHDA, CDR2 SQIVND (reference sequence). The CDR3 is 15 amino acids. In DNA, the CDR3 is TGTGCCAGTCTTAGCTTCGGGGGATTAAATCAGCCCCAGCATTTT. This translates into CASLSFGGLNQPQHF.

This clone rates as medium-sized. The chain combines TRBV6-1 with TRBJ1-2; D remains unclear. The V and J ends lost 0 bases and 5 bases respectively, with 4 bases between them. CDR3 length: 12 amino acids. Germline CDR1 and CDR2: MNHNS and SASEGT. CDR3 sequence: CASSEAGYGYTF. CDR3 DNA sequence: TGTGCCAGCAGTGAAGCGGGATATGGCTACACCTTC.